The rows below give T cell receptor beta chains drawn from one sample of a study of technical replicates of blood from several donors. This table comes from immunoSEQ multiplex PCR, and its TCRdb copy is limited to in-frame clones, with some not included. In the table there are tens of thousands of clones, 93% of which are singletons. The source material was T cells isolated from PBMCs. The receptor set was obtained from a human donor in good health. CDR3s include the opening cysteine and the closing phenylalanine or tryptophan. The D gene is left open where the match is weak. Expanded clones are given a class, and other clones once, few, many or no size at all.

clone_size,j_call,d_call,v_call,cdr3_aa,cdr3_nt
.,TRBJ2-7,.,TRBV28,CASSSRYEQYF,TGTGCCAGCAGTTCTCGGTACGAGCAGTACTTC
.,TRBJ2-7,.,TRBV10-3,CAISDSENRAYEQYF,TGTGCCATCAGTGACTCGGAGAACAGGGCCTACGAGCAGTACTTC
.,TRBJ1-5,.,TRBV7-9,CASSHSNQPQHF,TGTGCCAGCAGCCATAGCAATCAGCCCCAGCATTTT
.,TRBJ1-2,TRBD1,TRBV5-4,CASSPTGLNYGYTF,TGTGCCAGCAGCCCGACAGGGCTCAACTATGGCTACACCTTC
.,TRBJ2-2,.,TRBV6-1,CASSEIGGGDGELFF,TGTGCCAGCAGTGAAATCGGAGGGGGGGACGGGGAGCTGTTTTTT
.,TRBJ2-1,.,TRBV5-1,CASSLDPPSSYNEQFF,TGCGCCAGCAGCTTGGACCCTCCGAGCTCCTACAATGAGCAGTTCTTC
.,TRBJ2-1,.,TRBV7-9,CARVPETGEQFF,TGTGCCAGGGTTCCCGAGACAGGAGAGCAGTTCTTC
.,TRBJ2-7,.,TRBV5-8,CASSTQGSYEQYF,TGTGCCAGCAGCACTCAGGGATCCTACGAGCAGTACTTC
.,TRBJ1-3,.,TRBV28,CASSFPAGNTIYF,TGTGCCAGCAGTTTTCCCGCTGGAAACACCATATATTTT
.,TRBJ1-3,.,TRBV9,CASSAPGWGGGNTIYF,TGTGCCAGCAGCGCCCCAGGATGGGGCGGCGGAAACACCATATATTTT
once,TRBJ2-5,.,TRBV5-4,CASSWSWGDQETQYF,TGTGCCAGCAGCTGGAGCTGGGGAGACCAAGAGACCCAGTACTTC
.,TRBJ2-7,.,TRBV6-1,CASKHRGTYEQYF,TGTGCCAGCAAGCACCGGGGGACCTACGAGCAGTACTTC
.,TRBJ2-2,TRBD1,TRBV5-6,CASSLGGTVIGELFF,TGTGCCAGCAGCTTGGGTGGGACAGTCATCGGGGAGCTGTTTTTT
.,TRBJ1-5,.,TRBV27,CASSTRSREGNQPQHF,TGTGCCAGCAGTACCCGCAGCAGGGAGGGAAATCAGCCCCAGCATTTT
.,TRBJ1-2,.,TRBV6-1,CASSEGRGGYGYTF,TGTGCCAGCAGTGAAGGCAGGGGTGGATATGGCTACACCTTC
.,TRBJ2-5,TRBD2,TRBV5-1,CASSLEIPGLARTQETQYF,TGCGCCAGCAGCTTGGAAATACCGGGACTAGCAAGAACCCAAGAGACCCAGTACTTC
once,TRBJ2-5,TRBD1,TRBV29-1,CSAGTAQETQYF,TGCAGCGCTGGGACAGCGCAAGAGACCCAGTACTTC
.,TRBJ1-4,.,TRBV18,CASSPVAGALHEKLFF,TGTGCCAGCTCACCAGTGGCAGGGGCTTTGCATGAAAAACTGTTTTTT
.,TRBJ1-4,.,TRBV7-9,CASSQSGTMELFF,TGTGCCAGCAGCCAATCCGGGACAATGGAACTGTTTTTT
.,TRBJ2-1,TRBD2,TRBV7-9,CASSLEGLGGFF,TGTGCCAGCAGCTTAGAGGGACTAGGGGGTTTCTTC
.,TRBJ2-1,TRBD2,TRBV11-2,CASRRLAANEQFF,TGTGCCAGCAGGCGACTAGCGGCCAATGAGCAGTTCTTC
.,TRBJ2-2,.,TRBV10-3,CAISDARGNTGELFF,TGTGCCATCAGTGATGCGCGGGGGAACACCGGGGAGCTGTTTTTT
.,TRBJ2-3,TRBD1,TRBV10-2,CASRDRDTDTQYF,TGCGCCAGCAGGGACAGGGACACAGATACGCAGTATTTT
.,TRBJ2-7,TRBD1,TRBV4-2,CASSQGLTGGSYEQYF,TGTGCCAGCAGCCAAGGCCTGACAGGGGGCTCCTACGAGCAGTACTTC
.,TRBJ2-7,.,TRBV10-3,CAITTARGYEQYF,TGTGCCATCACCACGGCGAGAGGGTACGAGCAGTACTTC